These T cell receptor beta chains were read from a single sample in a study of cytomegalovirus exposure and HLA in healthy donors. Sequenced by immunoSEQ multiplex PCR; TCRdb stores in-frame clones only, minus some. The sample consists of around 260,000 clones, under 90% of them appearing once. The sample comprised PBMCs. The source of these receptors is a girl aged 2 to 10 in good health and CMV-seronegative. The CDR3 runs from the conserved cysteine through the conserved F or W. Each record gives: V gene, D gene, J gene, CDR3 protein. The D gene is left open where the match is weak.

v_gene: TRBV7-3; d_gene: .; j_gene: TRBJ1-1; CDR3aa: CASSLLGQSNTEAFF
v_gene: TRBV29-1; d_gene: TRBD1; j_gene: TRBJ2-1; CDR3aa: CSVDIGTGGNEQFF
v_gene: TRBV4-1; d_gene: TRBD2; j_gene: TRBJ2-3; CDR3aa: CASSQGRGGGPLTDTQYF
v_gene: TRBV9; d_gene: .; j_gene: TRBJ2-1; CDR3aa: CASSVGGGISYNEQFF
v_gene: TRBV28; d_gene: TRBD1; j_gene: TRBJ1-4; CDR3aa: CASGPGQGAGEKLFF
v_gene: TRBV4-2; d_gene: .; j_gene: TRBJ2-7; CDR3aa: CASSRGPASYEQYF
v_gene: TRBV6-8; d_gene: .; j_gene: TRBJ2-3; CDR3aa: CASRLDSLTSTDTQYF
v_gene: TRBV18; d_gene: .; j_gene: TRBJ1-5; CDR3aa: CASSPRGRMSNQPQHF
v_gene: TRBV5-1; d_gene: .; j_gene: TRBJ2-7; CDR3aa: CASRWQGSYEQYF
v_gene: TRBV28; d_gene: .; j_gene: TRBJ2-5; CDR3aa: CASSFSLRNQETQYF
v_gene: TRBV27; d_gene: TRBD1; j_gene: TRBJ1-6; CDR3aa: CASSLSDRVLRPGSTLHF
v_gene: TRBV4-1; d_gene: TRBD2; j_gene: TRBJ2-1; CDR3aa: CASSQDSGTSGNNEQFF
v_gene: TRBV29-1; d_gene: TRBD2; j_gene: TRBJ2-7; CDR3aa: CSVDGGTSGSYEQYF
v_gene: TRBV5-1; d_gene: TRBD2; j_gene: TRBJ2-2; CDR3aa: CASSSRTSANTGELFF
v_gene: TRBV5-1; d_gene: TRBD1; j_gene: TRBJ2-7; CDR3aa: CASSREGQGYEQYF
v_gene: TRBV28; d_gene: TRBD1; j_gene: TRBJ2-7; CDR3aa: CAGRRTGAYEQYF
v_gene: TRBV27; d_gene: TRBD2; j_gene: TRBJ2-7; CDR3aa: CASSTLAGGYYEQYF
v_gene: TRBV5-4; d_gene: TRBD1; j_gene: TRBJ2-1; CDR3aa: CASSLSAGTGYNEQFF
v_gene: TRBV5-1; d_gene: .; j_gene: TRBJ1-3; CDR3aa: CASSSGEVSGNTIYF
v_gene: TRBV28; d_gene: TRBD2; j_gene: .; CDR3aa: CASSIAGSTYEQYF
v_gene: TRBV7-3; d_gene: TRBD2; j_gene: TRBJ2-1; CDR3aa: CASSPRLAGEQFF
v_gene: TRBV4-2; d_gene: .; j_gene: TRBJ1-5; CDR3aa: CASSQGAEGGQPQHF
v_gene: TRBV25-1; d_gene: TRBD1; j_gene: TRBJ2-3; CDR3aa: CASSDRGLRDTQYF
v_gene: TRBV12-5; d_gene: TRBD1; j_gene: TRBJ2-7; CDR3aa: CASGSQSGTGTEQYF
v_gene: TRBV6-5; d_gene: TRBD2; j_gene: TRBJ2-7; CDR3aa: CASSYDGGGEQYF
v_gene: TRBV18; d_gene: .; j_gene: TRBJ2-2; CDR3aa: CASSPFQGEDTGELFF
v_gene: TRBV18; d_gene: .; j_gene: TRBJ1-1; CDR3aa: CASSPGRVNTEAFF
v_gene: TRBV7-9; d_gene: .; j_gene: TRBJ2-7; CDR3aa: CASSQGPYEQYF
v_gene: TRBV4-2; d_gene: .; j_gene: TRBJ2-2; CDR3aa: CASSQELRGSFKGKSTGELFF
v_gene: TRBV5-5; d_gene: .; j_gene: TRBJ1-5; CDR3aa: CASSLDFSNQPQHF
v_gene: TRBV18; d_gene: .; j_gene: TRBJ2-7; CDR3aa: CASSPPRSTNSYEQYF
v_gene: TRBV27; d_gene: .; j_gene: TRBJ2-3; CDR3aa: CASNYGGSSTDTQYF
v_gene: TRBV2; d_gene: .; j_gene: TRBJ1-1; CDR3aa: CASSVRVLPFF
v_gene: TRBV5-1; d_gene: .; j_gene: TRBJ2-2; CDR3aa: CASSPEAGLNTGELFF
v_gene: TRBV7-9; d_gene: .; j_gene: TRBJ1-1; CDR3aa: CASSSQRGKLNTEAFF
v_gene: TRBV9; d_gene: TRBD1; j_gene: TRBJ1-2; CDR3aa: CASSTGTATYGYTF
v_gene: TRBV5-8; d_gene: TRBD1; j_gene: TRBJ2-3; CDR3aa: CASSPTGLEDTQYF
v_gene: TRBV28; d_gene: TRBD1; j_gene: TRBJ2-5; CDR3aa: CASTNRGEETQYF
v_gene: TRBV28; d_gene: TRBD2; j_gene: TRBJ2-3; CDR3aa: CASGGQIWTSGGNTDTQYF
v_gene: TRBV7-2; d_gene: .; j_gene: TRBJ1-5; CDR3aa: CASSYNNQPQHF
v_gene: TRBV11-2; d_gene: .; j_gene: TRBJ1-2; CDR3aa: CASSLVAGGNLYGYTF
v_gene: TRBV15; d_gene: .; j_gene: TRBJ1-2; CDR3aa: CATSRESSGGRNFYGYTF
v_gene: TRBV27; d_gene: .; j_gene: TRBJ2-1; CDR3aa: CASSFPENNEQFF
v_gene: TRBV7-2; d_gene: .; j_gene: TRBJ2-3; CDR3aa: CASSSVGRDTQYF
v_gene: TRBV5-4; d_gene: TRBD1; j_gene: TRBJ2-5; CDR3aa: CASSIGTGDETQYF
v_gene: TRBV6-5; d_gene: .; j_gene: TRBJ1-5; CDR3aa: CASSYSGRERPQHF
v_gene: TRBV30; d_gene: TRBD1; j_gene: TRBJ1-2; CDR3aa: CAWETQGVRGYTF
v_gene: TRBV11-2; d_gene: .; j_gene: TRBJ2-1; CDR3aa: CASSLVEARASKIF
v_gene: TRBV18; d_gene: TRBD2; j_gene: TRBJ2-7; CDR3aa: CASSPLTSGEQYF
v_gene: TRBV10-1; d_gene: .; j_gene: TRBJ2-3; CDR3aa: CAVHDRDCPSTDTQYF
v_gene: TRBV30; d_gene: .; j_gene: TRBJ2-1; CDR3aa: CAWSVVDEQFF
v_gene: TRBV7-6; d_gene: .; j_gene: TRBJ2-3; CDR3aa: CASTPDSGGADTQYF